The 20 T cell receptor beta chains below all came from one sample that was sequenced in a study of blood T cell repertoires in COVID-19. Clones were read by immunoSEQ multiplex PCR, and TCRdb kept only the in-frame ones, dropping some. The table shows fewer than 400,000 clones, with about 89% occurring only once. The sample was PBMCs or T cells enriched from blood (not recorded which). The receptors shown here come from a man aged 55 to 70 who had recovered from COVID-19.

The V call is TRBV28, the J call TRBJ1-1; weak D call: TRBD1 (5 bases). Germline lookup yields CDR1 MDHEN and CDR2 SYDVKM. V was pared by 2 bases and J by 3 bases, with 13 bases between. The CDR3 length is 15 residues. As DNA, the CDR3 is TGTGCCAGCAGTTTAGGGGGGAGGCGTGACACTGAAGCTTTCTTT. Translating gives CASSLGGRRDTEAFF.

The chain has TRBV7-2 and TRBJ2-5; D perhaps matches TRBD2 (5 bases). Trimming removed 4 bases from V and 5 bases from J, with 17 bases in between. CDR1 and CDR2 from the germline V gene are SGHTA and FQGNSA. CDR3 size: 15 residues. The DNA for the CDR3 is TGTGCCAGCAGCTCGGCTACGGACTCAATGGAGACCCAGTACTTC. Translated: CASSSATDSMETQYF.

The chain carries TRBV9 and TRBJ2-1; D not resolved. V lost 0 bases to trimming and J lost 6 bases, with 13 bases between them. Germline CDR1 reads SGDLS; CDR2 reads YYNGEE. The CDR3 is 15 amino acids. DNA for the CDR3: TGTGCCAGCAGCGTAGGACTCCAAGTATCCAATGAGCAGTTCTTC. As protein: CASSVGLQVSNEQFF.

This clone was found a few times. Other DNA sequences within the sample encode an identical CDR3. This chain uses TRBV30 with TRBJ1-4; possibly TRBD1 for D (5 bases). CDR1 is GTSNPN, CDR2 SVGIG, per germline (reference sequence). This CDR3 comprises 14 residues. V was pared by 0 bases and J by 2 bases, with 7 bases between. The CDR3 protein is CAWSVRGTNEKLFF. The DNA for the CDR3 is TGTGCCTGGAGTGTAAGGGGTACTAATGAAAAACTGTTTTTT.

V usage is TRBV7-9 and J usage is TRBJ2-3; the D is unclear. Germline V gives CDR1 SEHNR, CDR2 FQNEAQ (reference sequence). CDR3 length: 13 residues. V was pared by 5 bases and J by 5 bases, with 11 bases between. The CDR3 loop is CASSPEARDTQYF. The CDR3 coding sequence is TGTGCCAGCAGCCCAGAGGCGAGAGATACGCAGTATTTT.

In its sample, this clone was seen once. The chain couples TRBV5-1 to TRBJ2-1; a weak D match, TRBD2 (7 bases). With 1 base removed from V and 7 bases from J, the gap between germline ends came to 15 bases. Germline V lookup: CDR1 SGHRS, CDR2 YFSETQ. CDR3 length equals 15 residues. CDR3 DNA: TGCGCCAGCAGCTTGCTGCGGGGGACACGGAATGAGCAGTTCTTC. It specifies CASSLLRGTRNEQFF.

A few counts support this clone. The genes are TRBV10-3 and TRBJ1-1; TRBD1 aligns across 7 bases. There are 15 residues in the CDR3. Per germline, CDR1 ENHRY and CDR2 SYGVKD. The V and J ends lost 5 bases and 1 base, in that order; junction bases with no gene match: 7. The CDR3 DNA reads as TGTGCCATCAGTACAACGGGACAGCAGAACACTGAAGCTTTCTTT. It is translated as CAISTTGQQNTEAFF.

The chain is built from TRBV6-5 and TRBJ1-1, with TRBD1 matching over 8 bases. Germline V gene data show CDR1 as MNHEY and CDR2 as SVGAGI. This CDR3 is built from 15 residues. The ends lost 2 bases at V and 5 bases at J; junction bases unmatched: 7. The CDR3 here is CASSYNYRGRTEAFF. The DNA for the CDR3 is TGTGCCAGCAGTTACAATTACAGGGGGAGAACTGAAGCTTTCTTT.

CDR3 bases: TGTGCCTGGACGAGGCGGGACTTCTCCCTCTACGAGCAGTACTTC. Protein: CAWTRRDFSLYEQYF. V gene TRBV30 combines with J gene TRBJ2-7; D may be TRBD2 (6 bases). Per the germline V gene, CDR1 is GTSNPN and CDR2 is SVGIG (reference sequence). Trimming pared 4 bases from V and 3 bases from J, leaving 19 bases between. The CDR3 contains 15 residues.

Remarks on this clone: The sample holds other DNA sequences that translate to the same CDR3. The chain has TRBV27 and TRBJ2-5; TRBD2 aligns across 11 bases. J lost 3 bases, V lost 6 bases, and 3 bases had no gene match. Germline CDR1 MNHEY, CDR2 SMNVEV (reference sequence). The CDR3 runs to 14 residues. The CDR3 DNA reads as TGTGCCAGCAGCCCGACTAGCGGGGAAGAGACCCAGTACTTC. It translates to CASSPTSGEETQYF.

This clone came up once. The rearrangement joins TRBV5-1 to TRBJ2-2, with D uncertain. This CDR3 has 14 amino acids. V was cut by 2 bases and J by 1 base, with 6 bases left in between. Per the germline V gene, CDR1 is SGHRS and CDR2 is YFSETQ. The CDR3 bases are TGCGCCAGCAGCTTTGGCGGGAACACCGGGGAGCTGTTTTTT. The encoded protein is CASSFGGNTGELFF.

CDR3 bases: TGCGCCAGCAGCGCCCACAGTTCCCAAGAGACCCAGTACTTC. This encodes CASSAHSSQETQYF. The gene calls are TRBV4-1 and TRBJ2-5; no firm D call. The CDR3 extends over 14 amino acids. Germline CDR1 reads MGHRA; CDR2 reads YSYEKL. Trimming removed 5 bases from V and 1 base from J, with 11 bases in between.

This chain links TRBV29-1 with TRBJ1-2; 9 nucleotides line up with TRBD1. Per the germline V gene, CDR1 is SQVTM and CDR2 is ANQGSEA. With V trimmed by 5 bases and J by 8 bases, 3 bases remained unmatched. This CDR3 region has 11 residues. The CDR3 is CSVSTGGGYTF. Here the CDR3 DNA reads TGCAGCGTTTCCACAGGGGGCGGCTACACCTTC.

V gene TRBV9 combines with J gene TRBJ1-2; the D gene is possibly TRBD1 (6 bases). The germline V and J ends were trimmed by 3 bases and 5 bases, with 14 bases remaining between them. The CDR3 is 14 amino acids. From germline, CDR1 is SGDLS and CDR2 YYNGEE. DNA of the CDR3: TGTGCCAGCAGCGGAAAGGACAGCTCATATGGCTACACCTTC. This translates into CASSGKDSSYGYTF.

The rearrangement joins TRBV18 to TRBJ2-7, with 16 bases aligning to TRBD2. The germline V gene encodes CDR1 KGHSH and CDR2 LQKENI. After removal of 2 bases from V and 2 bases from J, the junction contained 3 bases not matched to a gene. The CDR3 is made up of 17 amino acids. CDR3 amino acids: CASSPSGLAGGTYEQYF. As DNA, the CDR3 is TGTGCCAGCTCACCATCGGGACTAGCGGGAGGGACCTACGAGCAGTACTTC.

The V call is TRBV24-1, the J call TRBJ2-3; unclear D gene. Trimming removed 0 bases at V and 0 bases at J, with 6 bases between. This CDR3 comprises 15 residues. Germline V gene data show CDR1 as KGHDR and CDR2 as SFDVKD. Here the CDR3 DNA reads TGTGCCACCAGTGATTTGGGCACCAGCACAGATACGCAGTATTTT. Encoded protein: CATSDLGTSTDTQYF.

The rearrangement joins TRBV19 to TRBJ1-5; 9 nucleotides align to TRBD1. Germline V lookup: CDR1 LNHDA, CDR2 SQIVND (reference sequence). J was trimmed by 7 bases and V by 4 bases; bases with no gene match: 14. The CDR3 covers 17 residues. The CDR3 bases are TGTGCCAGTAGTACGCTTTCCGGGACAGGGTTCGGGCAGCCCCAGCATTTT. It translates to CASSTLSGTGFGQPQHF.

The chain is built from TRBV19 and TRBJ2-2; 8 bases match TRBD1. CDR3 length: 16 residues. The germline gives CDR1 LNHDA, CDR2 SQIVND (reference sequence). The J segment lost 3 bases and the V segment lost 3 bases, leaving 6 bases of the junction unmatched. The CDR3 DNA follows: TGTGCCAGTAGTATCGTAGCAGGGGGCTACACCGGGGAGCTGTTTTTT. Its protein is CASSIVAGGYTGELFF.

The rearrangement joins TRBV20-1 to TRBJ2-7; D is ambiguous. The germline CDR1 and CDR2 sequences are DFQATT and SNEGSKA (reference sequence). The V end lost 7 bases, the J end lost 3 bases, and 10 bases lay between the germline ends. This CDR3 spans 11 amino acids. The CDR3: CSDREYYEQYF. The CDR3 DNA sequence: TGCAGTGATCGTGAGTACTACGAGCAGTACTTC.

V gene TRBV7-2 combines with J gene TRBJ1-2; TRBD1 aligns across 7 bases. Trimming took 3 bases from V and 7 from J; bases not matched to a gene: 5. The CDR3 covers 13 residues. Germline CDR1 is SGHTA and CDR2 is FQGNSA. The CDR3 nucleotides are TGTGCCAGCAGCTTCGGTGGGACAGCTGGCTACACCTTC. It translates to CASSFGGTAGYTF.